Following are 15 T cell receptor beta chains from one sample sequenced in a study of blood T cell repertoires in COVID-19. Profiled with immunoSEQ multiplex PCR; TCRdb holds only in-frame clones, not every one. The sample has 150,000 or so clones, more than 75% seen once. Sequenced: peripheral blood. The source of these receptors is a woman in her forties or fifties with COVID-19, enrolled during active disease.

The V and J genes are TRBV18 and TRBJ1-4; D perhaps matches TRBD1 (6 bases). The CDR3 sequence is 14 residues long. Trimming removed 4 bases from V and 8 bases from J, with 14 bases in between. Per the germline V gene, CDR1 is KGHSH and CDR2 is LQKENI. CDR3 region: CASSRDIRTEKLFF. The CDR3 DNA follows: TGTGCCAGCTCACGGGACATCCGTACCGAAAAACTGTTTTTT. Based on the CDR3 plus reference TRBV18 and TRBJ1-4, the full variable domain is NAGVMQNPRHLVRRRGQEARLRCSPMKGHSHVYWYRQLPEEGLKFMVYLQKENIIDESGMPKERFSAEFPKEGPSILRIQQVVRGDSAAYFCASSRDIRTEKLFFGSGTQLSVL.

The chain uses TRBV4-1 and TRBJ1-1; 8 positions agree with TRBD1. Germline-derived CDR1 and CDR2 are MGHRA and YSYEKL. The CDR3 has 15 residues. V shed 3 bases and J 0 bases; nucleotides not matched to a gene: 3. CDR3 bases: TGCGCCAGCAGCCAGGGACAGGACCTGAACACTGAAGCTTTCTTT. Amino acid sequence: CASSQGQDLNTEAFF.

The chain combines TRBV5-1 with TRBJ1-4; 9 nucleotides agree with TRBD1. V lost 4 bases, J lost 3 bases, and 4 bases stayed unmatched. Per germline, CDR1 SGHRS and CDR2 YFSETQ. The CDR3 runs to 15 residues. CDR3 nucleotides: TGCGCCAGCAGCGCAGACAGGGGGTCTAATGAAAAACTGTTTTTT. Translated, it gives CASSADRGSNEKLFF.

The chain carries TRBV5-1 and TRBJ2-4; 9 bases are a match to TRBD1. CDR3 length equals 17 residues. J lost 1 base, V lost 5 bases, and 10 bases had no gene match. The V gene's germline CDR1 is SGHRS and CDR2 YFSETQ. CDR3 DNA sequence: TGCGCCAGCAGGCCTCGGGACAGGGCTGATGCCAAAAACATTCAGTACTTC. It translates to CASRPRDRADAKNIQYF.

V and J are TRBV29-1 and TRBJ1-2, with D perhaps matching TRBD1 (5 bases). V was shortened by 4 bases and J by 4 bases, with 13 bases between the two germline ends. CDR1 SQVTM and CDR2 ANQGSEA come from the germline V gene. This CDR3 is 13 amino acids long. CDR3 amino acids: CSVGGDALYGYTF. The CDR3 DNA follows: TGCAGCGTTGGGGGGGACGCTCTCTATGGCTACACCTTC.

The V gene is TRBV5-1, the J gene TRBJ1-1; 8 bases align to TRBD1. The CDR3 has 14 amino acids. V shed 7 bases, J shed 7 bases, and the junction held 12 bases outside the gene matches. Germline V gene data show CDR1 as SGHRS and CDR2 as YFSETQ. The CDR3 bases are TGCGCCAGCTCAGACAGGGGATATGGAAATGAAGCTTTCTTT. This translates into CASSDRGYGNEAFF.

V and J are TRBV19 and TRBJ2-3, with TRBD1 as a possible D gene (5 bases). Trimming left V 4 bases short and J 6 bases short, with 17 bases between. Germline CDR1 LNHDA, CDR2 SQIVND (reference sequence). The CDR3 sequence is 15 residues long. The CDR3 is CASSKSDTPWDTQYF. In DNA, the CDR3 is TGTGCCAGTAGTAAGTCGGACACGCCGTGGGATACGCAGTATTTT.

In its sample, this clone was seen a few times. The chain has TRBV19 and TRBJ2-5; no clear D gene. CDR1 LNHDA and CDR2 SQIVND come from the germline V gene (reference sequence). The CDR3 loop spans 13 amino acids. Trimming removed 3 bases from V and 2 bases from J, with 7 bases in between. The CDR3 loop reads CASSISTQETQYF. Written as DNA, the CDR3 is TGTGCCAGTAGTATTTCTACGCAAGAGACCCAGTACTTC.

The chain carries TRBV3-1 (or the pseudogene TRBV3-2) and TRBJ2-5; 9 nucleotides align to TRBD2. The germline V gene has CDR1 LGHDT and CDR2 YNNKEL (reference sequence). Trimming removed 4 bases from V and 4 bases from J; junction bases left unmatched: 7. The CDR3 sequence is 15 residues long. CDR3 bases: TGTGCCAGCAGCCTAGCGGGGGCCCGGAGAGAGACCCAGTACTTC. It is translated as CASSLAGARRETQYF.

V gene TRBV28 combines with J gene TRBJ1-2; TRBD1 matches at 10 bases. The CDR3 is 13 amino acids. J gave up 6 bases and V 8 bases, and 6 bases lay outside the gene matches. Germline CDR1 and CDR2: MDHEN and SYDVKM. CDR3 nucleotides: TGTGCCAGCCATGGTGGACAGGGGGATGGCTACACCTTC. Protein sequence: CASHGGQGDGYTF.

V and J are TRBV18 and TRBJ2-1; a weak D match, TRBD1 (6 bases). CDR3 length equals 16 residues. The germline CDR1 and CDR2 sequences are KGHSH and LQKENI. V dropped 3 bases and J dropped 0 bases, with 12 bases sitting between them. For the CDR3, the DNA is TGTGCCAGCTCACCCAGGGACACGAGCTCCTACAATGAGCAGTTCTTC. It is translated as CASSPRDTSSYNEQFF.

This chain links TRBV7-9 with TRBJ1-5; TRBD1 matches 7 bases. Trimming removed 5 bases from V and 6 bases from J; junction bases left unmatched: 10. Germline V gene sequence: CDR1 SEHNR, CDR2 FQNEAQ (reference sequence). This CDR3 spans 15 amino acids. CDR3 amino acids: CASSQTGFGSQPQHF. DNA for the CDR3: TGTGCCAGCAGCCAGACAGGGTTTGGTAGTCAGCCCCAGCATTTT. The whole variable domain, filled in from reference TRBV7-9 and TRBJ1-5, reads DTGVSQNPRHKITKRGQNVTFRCDPISEHNRLYWYRQTLGQGPEFLTYFQNEAQLEKSRLLSDRFSAERPKGSFSTLEIQRTEQGDSAMYLCASSQTGFGSQPQHFGDGTRLSIL.

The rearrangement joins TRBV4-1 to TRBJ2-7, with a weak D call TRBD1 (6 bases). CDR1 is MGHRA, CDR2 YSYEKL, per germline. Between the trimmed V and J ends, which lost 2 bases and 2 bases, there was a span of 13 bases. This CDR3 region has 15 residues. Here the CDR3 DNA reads TGCGCCAGCAGCCAAATTGTCCAGGGGCCCTACGAGCAGTACTTC. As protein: CASSQIVQGPYEQYF.

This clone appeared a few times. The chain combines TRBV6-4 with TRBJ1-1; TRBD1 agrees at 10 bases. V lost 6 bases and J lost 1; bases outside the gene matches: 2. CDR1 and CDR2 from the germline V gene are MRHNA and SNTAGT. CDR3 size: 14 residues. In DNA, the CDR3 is TGTGCCAGCAGAGGACAGGGGGGGAACACTGAAGCTTTCTTT. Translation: CASRGQGGNTEAFF.

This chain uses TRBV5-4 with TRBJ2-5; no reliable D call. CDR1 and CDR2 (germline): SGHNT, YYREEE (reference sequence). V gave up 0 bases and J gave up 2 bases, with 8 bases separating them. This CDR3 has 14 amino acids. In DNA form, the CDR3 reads TGTGCCAGCAGCTTGGAAGACTGGCAAGAGACCCAGTACTTC. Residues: CASSLEDWQETQYF.